This entry lists 14 T cell receptor beta chains sequenced from one sample in a study of cytomegalovirus exposure and HLA in healthy donors. With 60 Vbeta and 13 Jbeta primers, the PCR was carried out. Assay used: immunoSEQ multiplex PCR; TCRdb lists only in-frame clones, some missing. The sample includes about 140,000 clones, about 70% seen only once; the top ten take more than 3%. Sequencing used PBMCs. The receptors were gathered from a man younger than 35 in good health and CMV-seronegative.

J is TRBJ1-2 and V is TRBV5-4, with a weak D call TRBD1 (6 bases). Germline lookup yields CDR1 SGHNT and CDR2 YYREEE (reference sequence). The CDR3 is 16 residues long. V was pared by 0 bases and J by 2 bases, with 14 bases between. The CDR3 protein is CASSLGGRGHNYGYTF. CDR3 in DNA: TGTGCCAGCAGCTTGGGGGGGCGGGGGCACAACTATGGCTACACCTTC.

This clone was observed a single time. The chain joins TRBV10-3 to TRBJ1-2, with TRBD1 as a possible D gene (6 bases). With 5 bases removed from V and 3 bases from J, the gap between germline ends came to 13 bases. Germline lookup yields CDR1 ENHRY and CDR2 SYGVKD. The CDR3 is 14 residues long. CDR3 coding DNA: TGTGCCATCAGTAAACAGGGCCGCGACTATGGCTACACCTTC. It yields the protein CAISKQGRDYGYTF.

The chain joins TRBV5-1 to TRBJ1-4; D uncertain. V was trimmed by 0 bases and J by 8 bases, leaving 8 bases between them. Germline CDR1 and CDR2: SGHRS and YFSETQ. The CDR3 loop spans 13 amino acids. The CDR3 protein is CASSLGSREKLFF. The CDR3, as DNA: TGCGCCAGCAGCTTGGGGAGCAGAGAAAAACTGTTTTTT.

This CDR3 is CATSTPPRSTGVSYGYTF. The CDR3 DNA sequence: TGTGCCACCAGTACTCCCCCGCGTTCGACAGGGGTTTCCTATGGCTACACCTTC. The V gene is TRBV15, the J gene TRBJ1-2, with 8 bases lining up with TRBD1. CDR3 length equals 18 residues. V lost 6 bases and J lost 4; bases outside the gene matches: 19. CDR1 LNHNV and CDR2 YYDKDF come from the germline V gene (reference sequence). Supplemented by reference TRBV15 and TRBJ1-2, the full variable domain reads DAMVIQNPRYQVTQFGKPVTLSCSQTLNHNVMYWYQQKSSQAPKLLFHYYDKDFNNEADTPDNFQSRRPNTSFCFLDIRSPGLGDTAMYLCATSTPPRSTGVSYGYTFGSGTRLTVV.

This chain connects TRBV30 to TRBJ2-7; 8 bases match TRBD2. The CDR3 spans 17 residues. Trimming at V came to 1 base and at J to 0 bases, leaving 11 bases not matched to a gene. The germline V gene has CDR1 GTSNPN and CDR2 SVGIG (reference sequence). CDR3 in DNA: TGTGCCTGGAGTGGCAAAACTAGCGGAAGGAGCTCCTACGAGCAGTACTTC. Its translation: CAWSGKTSGRSSYEQYF.

The chain combines TRBV4-2 with TRBJ1-5; 9 positions agree with TRBD1. The CDR3 consists of 16 residues. The J segment lost 4 bases and the V segment lost 0 bases, leaving 4 bases of the junction unmatched. Germline CDR1 is LGHNA and CDR2 is YNFKEQ. The CDR3 is CASSQEVGTGNQPQHF. The CDR3 coding sequence is TGTGCCAGCAGCCAAGAAGTGGGGACAGGGAATCAGCCCCAGCATTTT.

This clone was counted a few times. The V gene is TRBV6-5, the J gene TRBJ1-1; possibly TRBD1 for D (5 bases). The CDR3 extends over 15 amino acids. The V end was cut by 6 bases, the J end by 3 bases, with 17 bases between. The germline V gene encodes CDR1 MNHEY and CDR2 SVGAGI. CDR3 DNA: TGTGCCAGCAGCAACGAGCCAGGGTGGGACACTGAAGCTTTCTTT. Amino acids: CASSNEPGWDTEAFF.

The gene calls are TRBV5-8 and TRBJ2-3; 11 bases fit TRBD1. V dropped 4 bases and J dropped 3; count of bases not matched to a gene: 13. The CDR3 has 18 residues. Germline lookup yields CDR1 SGHTS and CDR2 YDEGEE. CDR3 in amino acids: CASSPHWGTGGITDTQYF. The CDR3 DNA reads as TGTGCCAGCAGCCCACATTGGGGGACAGGGGGTATTACAGATACGCAGTATTTT. Full variable domain (rest looked up from reference TRBV5-8 and TRBJ2-3): EAGVTQSPTHLIKTRGQQATLRCSPISGHTSVYWYQQALGLGLQFLLWYDEGEERNRGNFPPRFSGRQFPNYSSELNVNALELEDSALYLCASSPHWGTGGITDTQYFGPGTRLTVL.

The chain has TRBV2 and TRBJ1-4; D is ambiguous. Looked up from germline, CDR1 is SNHLY and CDR2 is FYNNEI. V was cut by 3 bases and J by 10 bases, with 12 bases left in between. This CDR3 has 13 residues. The CDR3 is CASSEGSVGKLFF. In DNA, the CDR3 is TGTGCCAGCAGTGAGGGGAGCGTCGGAAAACTGTTTTTT.

The rearrangement links TRBV5-1 to TRBJ2-5; possibly TRBD2 for D (6 bases). The closer fit of TRBJ2-7 to the DNA end suggests the J call may be wrong. The CDR3 has 14 residues. CDR1 and CDR2 (germline): SGHRS, YFSETQ. In DNA, the CDR3 is TGCGCCAGCAGCTTGGTCGGGGGTTCCTACGAGCAGTACTTC. Translating gives CASSLVGGSYEQYF.

This clone was counted a few times. The chain recombines TRBV5-1 with TRBJ1-2, with TRBD1 identical over 10 bases. Looked up from germline, CDR1 is SGHRS and CDR2 is YFSETQ. Losses at the gene ends were 2 bases for V and 7 bases for J; bases not matched to a gene: 8. This CDR3 comprises 15 residues. The CDR3, as DNA: TGCGCCAGCAGCTTAACCGGACAGGGGGAGGGTGGCTACACCTTC. It encodes CASSLTGQGEGGYTF.

The J gene is TRBJ1-2, the V gene TRBV6-1, with D maybe TRBD1 (5 bases). The CDR3 contains 13 residues. The V gene lost 6 bases and the J gene lost 4 bases, with 12 bases spanning the gap. Germline CDR1 and CDR2: MNHNS and SASEGT. CDR3 bases: TGTGCCAGCAGACCCAGGGAAAGCTATGGCTACACCTTC. Amino acids: CASRPRESYGYTF.

The chain employs TRBV19 and TRBJ1-5; TRBD1 matches 8 bases. The germline gives CDR1 LNHDA, CDR2 SQIVND (reference sequence). J lost 2 bases, V lost 7 bases, and 10 bases had no gene match. The CDR3 length is 16 residues. The CDR3 DNA reads as TGTGCCAGTAACCTAGGGACAGGTTTGGGCAATCAGCCCCAGCATTTT. Protein: CASNLGTGLGNQPQHF.

J is TRBJ2-3 and V is TRBV6-6; TRBD2 matches 8 bases. The germline gives CDR1 MNHNY, CDR2 SVGAGI (reference sequence). This CDR3 contains 15 residues. V shed 2 bases and J 5 bases; nucleotides not matched to a gene: 6. For the CDR3, the DNA is TGTGCCAGCAGTTACGGCGGGGGGCGGGGAGATACGCAGTATTTT. Its protein is CASSYGGGRGDTQYF.